The clone carrying this TCR beta chain has just one count. The data originate from a study of blood T cell repertoires in COVID-19. Sequenced by immunoSEQ multiplex PCR; TCRdb stores in-frame clones only, minus some. The sample contains some 210,000 clones, around 90% of which appear only once. Input material: peripheral blood. The source is a man aged 25 to 40 with acute or convalescent COVID-19.

CDR3 DNA sequence: TGTGCCAGCAGTGTCGGACAGGGGGCATACACTGAAGCTTTCTTT. Its translation is CASSVGQGAYTEAFF. The chain uses TRBV28 and TRBJ1-1; 11 nucleotides align to TRBD1. Germline V lookup: CDR1 MDHEN, CDR2 SYDVKM. V dropped 5 bases and J dropped 3; count of bases not matched to a gene: 5. The CDR3 contains 15 residues.